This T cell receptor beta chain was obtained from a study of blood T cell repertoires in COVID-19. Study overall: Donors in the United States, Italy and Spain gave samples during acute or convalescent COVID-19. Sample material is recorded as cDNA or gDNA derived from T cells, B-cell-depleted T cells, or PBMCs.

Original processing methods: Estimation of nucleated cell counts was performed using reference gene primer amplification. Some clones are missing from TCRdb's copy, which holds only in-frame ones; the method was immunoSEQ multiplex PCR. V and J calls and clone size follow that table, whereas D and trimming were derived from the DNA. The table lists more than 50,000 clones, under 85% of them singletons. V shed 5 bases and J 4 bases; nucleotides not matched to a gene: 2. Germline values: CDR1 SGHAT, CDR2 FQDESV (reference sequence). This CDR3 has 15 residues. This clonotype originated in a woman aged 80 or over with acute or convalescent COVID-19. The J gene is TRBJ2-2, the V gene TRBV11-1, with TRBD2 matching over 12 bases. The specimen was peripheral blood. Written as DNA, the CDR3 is TGTGCCAGCAGCGCTAGCGGGAGGGCCACCGGGGAGCTGTTTTTT. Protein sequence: CASSASGRATGELFF.